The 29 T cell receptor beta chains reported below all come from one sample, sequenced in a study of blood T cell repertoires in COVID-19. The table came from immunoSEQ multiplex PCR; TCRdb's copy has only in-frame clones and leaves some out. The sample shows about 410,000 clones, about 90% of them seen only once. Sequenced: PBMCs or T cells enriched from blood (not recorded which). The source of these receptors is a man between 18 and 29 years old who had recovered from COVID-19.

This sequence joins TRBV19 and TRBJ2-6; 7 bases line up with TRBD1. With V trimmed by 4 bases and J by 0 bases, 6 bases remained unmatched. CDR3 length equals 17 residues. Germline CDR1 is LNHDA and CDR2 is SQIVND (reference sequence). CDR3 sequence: CASSRGQFNSGANVLTF. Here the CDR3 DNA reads TGTGCCAGTAGTAGGGGACAGTTTAACTCTGGGGCCAACGTCCTGACTTTC. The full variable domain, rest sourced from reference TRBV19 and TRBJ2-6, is DGGITQSPKYLFRKEGQNVTLSCEQNLNHDAMYWYRQDPGQGLRLIYYSQIVNDFQKGDIAEGYSVSREKKESFPLTVTSAQKNPTAFYLCASSRGQFNSGANVLTFGAGSRLTVL.

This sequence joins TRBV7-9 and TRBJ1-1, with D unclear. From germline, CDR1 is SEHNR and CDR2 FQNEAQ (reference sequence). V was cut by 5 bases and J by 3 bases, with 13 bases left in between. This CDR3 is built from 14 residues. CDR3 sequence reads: CASSLLGGYTEAFF. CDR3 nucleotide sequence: TGTGCCAGCAGCCTTCTCGGCGGTTACACTGAAGCTTTCTTT.

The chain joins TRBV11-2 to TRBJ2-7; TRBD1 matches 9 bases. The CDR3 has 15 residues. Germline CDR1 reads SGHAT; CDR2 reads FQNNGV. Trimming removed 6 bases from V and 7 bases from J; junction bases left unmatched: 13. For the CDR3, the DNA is TGTGCCAGCAGGGGCGGTGGGACAGGGATTAGAGAGCAGTACTTC. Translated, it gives CASRGGGTGIREQYF.

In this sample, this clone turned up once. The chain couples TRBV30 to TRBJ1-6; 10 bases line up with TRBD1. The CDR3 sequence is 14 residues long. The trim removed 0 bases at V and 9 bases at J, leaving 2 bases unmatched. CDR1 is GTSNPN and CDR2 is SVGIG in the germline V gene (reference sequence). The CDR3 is CAWSVGTGVSPLHF. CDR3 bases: TGTGCCTGGAGTGTTGGGACAGGGGTTTCACCCCTCCACTTT.

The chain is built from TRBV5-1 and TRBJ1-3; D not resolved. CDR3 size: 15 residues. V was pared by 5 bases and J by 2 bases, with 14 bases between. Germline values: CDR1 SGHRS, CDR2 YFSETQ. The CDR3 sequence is CASSPGTQTGNTIYF. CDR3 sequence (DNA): TGCGCCAGCAGTCCGGGTACACAAACTGGAAACACCATATATTTT.

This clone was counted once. CDR3 DNA: TGTGCCAGCAGGGCGACTAGCGGGAGTTTGGCTGAGCAGTTCTTC. This sequence encodes CASRATSGSLAEQFF. The chain combines TRBV2 with TRBJ2-1; TRBD2 aligns across 12 bases. CDR1 and CDR2 (germline): SNHLY, FYNNEI. With 6 bases clipped from V and 9 bases from J, the junction kept 9 bases outside the gene matches. This CDR3 is built from 15 residues. Combining the CDR3 with reference TRBV2 and TRBJ2-1 gives the whole variable domain EPEVTQTPSHQVTQMGQEVILRCVPISNHLYFYWYRQILGQKVEFLVSFYNNEISEKSEIFDDQFSVERPDGSNFTLKIRSTKLEDSAMYFCASRATSGSLAEQFFGPGTRLTVL.

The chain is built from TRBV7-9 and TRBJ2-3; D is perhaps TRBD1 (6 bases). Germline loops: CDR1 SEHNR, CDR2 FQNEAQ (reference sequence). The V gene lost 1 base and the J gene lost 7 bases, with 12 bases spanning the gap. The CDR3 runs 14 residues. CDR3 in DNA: TGTGCCAGCAGCTTAGGGCATGGGGACAATACGCAGTATTTT. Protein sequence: CASSLGHGDNTQYF.

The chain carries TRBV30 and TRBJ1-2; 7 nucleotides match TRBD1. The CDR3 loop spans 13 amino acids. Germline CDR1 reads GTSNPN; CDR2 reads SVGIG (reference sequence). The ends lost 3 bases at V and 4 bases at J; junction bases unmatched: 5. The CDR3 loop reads CAWSGDSAYGYTF. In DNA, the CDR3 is TGTGCCTGGAGCGGGGACAGTGCCTATGGCTACACCTTC.

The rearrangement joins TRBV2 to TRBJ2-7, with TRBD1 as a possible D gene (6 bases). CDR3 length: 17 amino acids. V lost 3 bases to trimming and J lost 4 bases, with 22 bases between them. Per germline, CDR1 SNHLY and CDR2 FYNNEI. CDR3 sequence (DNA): TGTGCCAGCAGTGAGGTTTGGAACAGGGCGAGTCGGTACGAGCAGTACTTC. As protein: CASSEVWNRASRYEQYF.

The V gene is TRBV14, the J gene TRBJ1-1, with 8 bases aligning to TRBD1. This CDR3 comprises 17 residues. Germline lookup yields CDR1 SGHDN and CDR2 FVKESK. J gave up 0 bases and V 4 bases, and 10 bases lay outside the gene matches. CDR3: CASSRKDRVIMNTEAFF. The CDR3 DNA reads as TGTGCCAGCAGCCGAAAGGACAGGGTTATCATGAACACTGAAGCTTTCTTT.

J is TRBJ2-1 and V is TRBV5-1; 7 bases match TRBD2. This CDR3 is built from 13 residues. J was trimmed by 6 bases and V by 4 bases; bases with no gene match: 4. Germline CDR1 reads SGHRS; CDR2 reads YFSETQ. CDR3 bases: TGCGCCAGCAGCAGGGAGCGGGGCAATGAGCAGTTCTTC. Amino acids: CASSRERGNEQFF.

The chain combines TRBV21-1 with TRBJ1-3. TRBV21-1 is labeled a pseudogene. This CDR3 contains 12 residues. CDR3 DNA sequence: TGTGCCAGCAGCAAAGACTCGGACACCATATATTTT. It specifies CASSKDSDTIYF.

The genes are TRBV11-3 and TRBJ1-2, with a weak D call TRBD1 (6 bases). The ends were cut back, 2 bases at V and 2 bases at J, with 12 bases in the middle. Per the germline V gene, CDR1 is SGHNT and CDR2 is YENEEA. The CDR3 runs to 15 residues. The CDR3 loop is CASSLSAGHNYGYTF. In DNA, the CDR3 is TGTGCCAGCAGCTTATCAGCGGGACACAACTATGGCTACACCTTC.

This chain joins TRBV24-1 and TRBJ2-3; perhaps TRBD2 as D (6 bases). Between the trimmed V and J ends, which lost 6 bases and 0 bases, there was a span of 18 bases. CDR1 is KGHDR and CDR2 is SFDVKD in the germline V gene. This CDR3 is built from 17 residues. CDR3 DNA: TGTGCCACCAGTTCGCCCTGGGCGGGACTGAGCACAGATACGCAGTATTTT. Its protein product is CATSSPWAGLSTDTQYF.

This chain's CDR3 is CASRRGGSGANVLTF. The CDR3 coding sequence is TGTGCCAGCAGGAGGGGGGGCTCTGGGGCCAACGTCCTGACTTTC. The chain has TRBV7-9 and TRBJ2-6, with D possibly matching TRBD2 (7 bases). The CDR3 covers 15 residues. The germline V and J ends were trimmed by 6 bases and 0 bases, with 9 bases remaining between them. CDR1 SEHNR and CDR2 FQNEAQ come from the germline V gene (reference sequence).

CDR3 amino acids: CASSQDIFRDEQYF. The DNA of the CDR3 is TGTGCCAGCAGCCAAGATATCTTCCGGGACGAGCAGTACTTC. V and J are TRBV3-1 (or the pseudogene TRBV3-2) and TRBJ2-7, with D uncertain. The ends were cut back, 0 bases at V and 5 bases at J, with 11 bases in the middle. Germline V gene lookup returns CDR1 LGHDT and CDR2 YNNKEL (reference sequence). CDR3 length: 14 amino acids.

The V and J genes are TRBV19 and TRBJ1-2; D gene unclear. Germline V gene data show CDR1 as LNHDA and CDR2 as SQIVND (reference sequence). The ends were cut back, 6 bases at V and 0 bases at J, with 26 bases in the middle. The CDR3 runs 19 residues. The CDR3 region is CASRGQTEGGSRANYGYTF. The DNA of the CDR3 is TGTGCCAGTAGGGGCCAGACGGAAGGAGGATCCCGAGCTAACTATGGCTACACCTTC.

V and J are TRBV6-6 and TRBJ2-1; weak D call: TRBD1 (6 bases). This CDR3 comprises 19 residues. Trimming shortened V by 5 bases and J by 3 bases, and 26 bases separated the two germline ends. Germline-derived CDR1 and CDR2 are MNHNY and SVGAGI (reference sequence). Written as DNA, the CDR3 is TGTGCCAGCAGTCAGGAACGTCCCGGGACACCTTTAGACTACAATGAGCAGTTCTTC. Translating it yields CASSQERPGTPLDYNEQFF.

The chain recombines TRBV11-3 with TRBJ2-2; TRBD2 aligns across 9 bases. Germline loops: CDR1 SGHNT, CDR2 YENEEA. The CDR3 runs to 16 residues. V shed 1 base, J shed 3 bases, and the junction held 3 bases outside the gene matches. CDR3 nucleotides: TGTGCCAGCAGCTTAGGTCGACTAGCGGACACCGGGGAGCTGTTTTTT. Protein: CASSLGRLADTGELFF. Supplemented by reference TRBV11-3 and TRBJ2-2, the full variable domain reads EAGVVQSPRYKIIEKKQPVAFWCNPISGHNTLYWYLQNLGQGPELLIRYENEEAVDDSQLPKDRFSAERLKGVDSTLKIQPAELGDSAVYLCASSLGRLADTGELFFGEGSRLTVL.

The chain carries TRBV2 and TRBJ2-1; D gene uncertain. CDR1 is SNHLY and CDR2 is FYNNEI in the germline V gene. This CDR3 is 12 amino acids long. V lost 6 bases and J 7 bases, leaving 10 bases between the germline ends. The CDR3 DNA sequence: TGTGCCAGCAGCCCGGGTTGGAATGAGCAGTTCTTC. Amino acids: CASSPGWNEQFF.

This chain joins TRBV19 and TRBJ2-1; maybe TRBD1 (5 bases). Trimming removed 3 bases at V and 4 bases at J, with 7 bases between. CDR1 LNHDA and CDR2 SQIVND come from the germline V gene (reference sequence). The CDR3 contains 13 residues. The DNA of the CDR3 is TGTGCCAGTAGTATTCAGGGATACAATGAGCAGTTCTTC. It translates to CASSIQGYNEQFF.

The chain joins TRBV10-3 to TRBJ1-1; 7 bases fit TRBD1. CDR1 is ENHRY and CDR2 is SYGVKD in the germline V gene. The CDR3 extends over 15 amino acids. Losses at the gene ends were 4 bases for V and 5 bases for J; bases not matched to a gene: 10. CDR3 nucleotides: TGTGCCATCAGTGGCGGACAGGCCCCGGGAACTGAAGCTTTCTTT. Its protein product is CAISGGQAPGTEAFF.

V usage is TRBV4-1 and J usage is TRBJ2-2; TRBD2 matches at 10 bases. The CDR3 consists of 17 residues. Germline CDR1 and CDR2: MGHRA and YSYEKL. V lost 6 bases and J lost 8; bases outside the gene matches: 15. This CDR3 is CASRKREGDGFLGELFF. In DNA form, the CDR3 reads TGCGCCAGCAGGAAGCGGGAGGGGGACGGTTTCCTTGGGGAGCTGTTTTTT.

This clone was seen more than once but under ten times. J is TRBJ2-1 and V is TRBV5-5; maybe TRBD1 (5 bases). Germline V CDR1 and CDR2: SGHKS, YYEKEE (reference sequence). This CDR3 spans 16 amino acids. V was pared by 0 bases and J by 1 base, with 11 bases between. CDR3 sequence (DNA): TGTGCCAGCAGCTTGGGGGGCAGGAAATCCTACAATGAGCAGTTCTTC. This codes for CASSLGGRKSYNEQFF.

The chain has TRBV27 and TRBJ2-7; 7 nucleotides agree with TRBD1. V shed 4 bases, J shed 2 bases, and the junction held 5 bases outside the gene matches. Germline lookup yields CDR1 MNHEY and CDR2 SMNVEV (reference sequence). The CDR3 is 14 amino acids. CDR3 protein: CASSSRTGAYEQYF. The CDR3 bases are TGTGCCAGCAGTTCCCGGACAGGCGCCTACGAGCAGTACTTC.

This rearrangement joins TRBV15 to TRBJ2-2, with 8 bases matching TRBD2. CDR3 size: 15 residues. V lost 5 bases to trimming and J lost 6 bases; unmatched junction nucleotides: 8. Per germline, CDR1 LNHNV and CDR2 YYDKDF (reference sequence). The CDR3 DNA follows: TGTGCCACCAGCTCCCGGGGGGGAGTCGCCGGGGAGCTGTTTTTT. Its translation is CATSSRGGVAGELFF.

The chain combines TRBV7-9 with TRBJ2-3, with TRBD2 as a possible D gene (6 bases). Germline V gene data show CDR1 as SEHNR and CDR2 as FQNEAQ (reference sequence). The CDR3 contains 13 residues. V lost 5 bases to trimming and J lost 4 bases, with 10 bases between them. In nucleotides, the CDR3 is TGTGCCAGCAGCAGGCGGGGCCCAGATACGCAGTATTTT. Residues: CASSRRGPDTQYF. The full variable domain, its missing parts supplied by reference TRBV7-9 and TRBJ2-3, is DTGVSQNPRHKITKRGQNVTFRCDPISEHNRLYWYRQTLGQGPEFLTYFQNEAQLEKSRLLSDRFSAERPKGSFSTLEIQRTEQGDSAMYLCASSRRGPDTQYFGPGTRLTVL.

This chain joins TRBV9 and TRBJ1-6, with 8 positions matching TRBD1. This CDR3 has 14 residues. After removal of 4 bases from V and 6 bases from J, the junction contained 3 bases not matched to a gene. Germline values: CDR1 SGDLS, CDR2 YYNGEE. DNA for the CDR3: TGTGCCAGCAGCCCAGGGGGCTCTAATTCACCCCTCCACTTT. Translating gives CASSPGGSNSPLHF.

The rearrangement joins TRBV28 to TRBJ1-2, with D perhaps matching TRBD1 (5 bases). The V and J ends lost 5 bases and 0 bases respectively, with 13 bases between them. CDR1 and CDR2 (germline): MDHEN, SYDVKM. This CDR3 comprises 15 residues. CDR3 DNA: TGTGCCAGCAGTAAGGGGCAGGGAACTAACTATGGCTACACCTTC. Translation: CASSKGQGTNYGYTF.